Below are 23 T cell receptor beta chains sequenced from a single sample in a study of OX40 agonist ivuxolimab in advanced cancers. TCRdb's copy holds only in-frame clones and misses some; the assay was immunoSEQ multiplex PCR. This table holds tens of thousands of clones, approximately 86% found once. This specimen consisted of CD4+ or CD8+ T cells sorted from blood, obtained in a trial of the OX40 agonist ivuxolimab. The receptors were sampled from an adult with an advanced solid tumor such as melanoma, head and neck, liver or kidney cancer.

The CDR3 loop is CASSLKGGLAPGTDTQYF. In DNA, the CDR3 is TGCGCCAGCAGCTTAAAGGGGGGACTAGCCCCTGGCACAGATACGCAGTATTTT. J is TRBJ2-3 and V is TRBV5-1; 9 bases fit TRBD2. The J segment lost 1 base and the V segment lost 2 bases, leaving 11 bases of the junction unmatched. The CDR3 contains 18 residues. Germline V lookup: CDR1 SGHRS, CDR2 YFSETQ. The full variable domain, rest sourced from reference TRBV5-1 and TRBJ2-3, is KAGVTQTPRYLIKTRGQQVTLSCSPISGHRSVSWYQQTPGQGLQFLFEYFSETQRNKGNFPGRFSGRQFSNSRSEMNVSTLELGDSALYLCASSLKGGLAPGTDTQYFGPGTRLTVL.

This clone was observed a few times. The chain employs TRBV2 and TRBJ1-5, with D possibly TRBD1 on 6 matching bases. With 6 bases removed from V and 6 bases from J, the gap between germline ends came to 9 bases. This CDR3 is built from 12 residues. Germline V lookup: CDR1 SNHLY, CDR2 FYNNEI. The CDR3 DNA sequence: TGTGCCAGCAGGGGGGCTGGTCAGCCCCAGCATTTT. This gives the protein CASRGAGQPQHF.

The chain has TRBV18 and TRBJ1-2; D is perhaps TRBD1 (5 bases). The germline V gene has CDR1 KGHSH and CDR2 LQKENI. Trimming left V 0 bases short and J 7 bases short, with 15 bases between. CDR3 size: 15 residues. The CDR3 DNA follows: TGTGCCAGCTCACCACCGGGACTCCAATCGGCTGGCTACACCTTC. This gives the protein CASSPPGLQSAGYTF.

This chain links TRBV12-2 with TRBJ2-5; TRBD2 is the table's D call and was not checked against the DNA. TRBV12-2 is shown as a pseudogene. There are 17 residues in the CDR3. The CDR3 here is CASRLAERGGQSETQYF. The DNA of the CDR3 is TGTGCAAGTCGCTTAGCTGAGCGGGGGGGCCAAAGTGAGACCCAGTACTTC.

This clone was observed a handful of times. The chain couples TRBV11-2 to TRBJ1-2; D not certain. This CDR3 has 14 residues. Germline-derived CDR1 and CDR2 are SGHAT and FQNNGV. V shed 3 bases and J shed 1 base, with 9 bases lying between them. The CDR3 protein is CASSFAGLNYGYTF. The CDR3 nucleotides are TGTGCCAGCAGCTTCGCCGGGCTTAACTATGGCTACACCTTC.

The chain is built from TRBV20-1 and TRBJ1-6, with D unresolved. This CDR3 comprises 11 residues. V lost 3 bases to trimming and J lost 14 bases, with 11 bases between them. The germline gives CDR1 DFQATT, CDR2 SNEGSKA (reference sequence). The CDR3 coding sequence is TGCAGTGCTAGGGAACTCATCACCCTCCACTTT. It specifies CSARELITLHF.

The rearrangement joins TRBV7-9 to TRBJ2-1; D possibly corresponds to TRBD2 (5 bases). Trimming stripped 0 bases from V and 4 bases from J, with 7 bases between. From germline, CDR1 is SEHNR and CDR2 FQNEAQ (reference sequence). CDR3 size: 14 residues. The CDR3 nucleotides are TGTGCCAGCAGCTTAGCGGGAGTATACAATGAGCAGTTCTTC. Its translation is CASSLAGVYNEQFF.

The chain combines TRBV28 with TRBJ1-4; D ambiguous. V lost 1 base and J lost 6, with 9 bases in between. Germline lookup yields CDR1 MDHEN and CDR2 SYDVKM. This CDR3 comprises 14 residues. In nucleotides, the CDR3 is TGTGCCAGCAGTTTATTGTCCGGGTATGAAAAACTGTTTTTT. Protein sequence: CASSLLSGYEKLFF.

The rearrangement links TRBV10-3 to TRBJ2-7, with D possibly being TRBD1 or TRBD2 (6 bases each). The CDR3 is made up of 16 amino acids. From germline, CDR1 is ENHRY and CDR2 SYGVKD. V was cut by 5 bases and J by 6 bases, with 23 bases left in between. CDR3 DNA sequence: TGTGCCATCAGTAAACGACCGACAGGAGGGGAATCCGAGCAGTACTTC. It translates to CAISKRPTGGESEQYF.

This clone showed up just once. The chain employs TRBV21-1 and TRBJ1-5; the table's D call of TRBD1 was not tested on the DNA. TRBV21-1 is a recognized pseudogene. The CDR3 contains 14 residues. CDR3 region: CASSKGAGWQPQHF. The CDR3 DNA sequence: TGTGCCAGCAGCAAAGGGGCAGGGTGGCAGCCCCAGCATTTT.

The genes are TRBV19 and TRBJ2-5, with a tentative D call TRBD2 (5 bases). V lost 10 bases and J 11 bases, leaving 17 bases between the germline ends. CDR1 is LNHDA, CDR2 SQIVND, per germline (reference sequence). This CDR3 is built from 11 residues. CDR3 in DNA: TGTGCCACCGCTGAGGGCGCCGGGCAGTACTTC. Residues: CATAEGAGQYF.

In DNA, the CDR3 is TGTGCCTGGAGCCCGGGACAGGGGAACACTGAAGCTTTCTTT. Translation: CAWSPGQGNTEAFF. The rearrangement uses TRBV30 and TRBJ1-1; 9 nucleotides match TRBD1. Trimming removed 3 bases from V and 1 base from J; junction bases left unmatched: 3. Per the germline V gene, CDR1 is GTSNPN and CDR2 is SVGIG (reference sequence). The length of the CDR3 is 14 residues.

This chain joins TRBV6-5 and TRBJ2-1, with D unresolved. CDR3 length: 12 amino acids. V was shortened by 4 bases and J by 12 bases, with 13 bases between the two germline ends. The germline V gene has CDR1 MNHEY and CDR2 SVGAGI. The CDR3 DNA is TGTGCCAGCAGTTCCTGGGTAGGTGGGCAGTTCTTC. This codes for CASSSWVGGQFF.

This chain connects TRBV7-2 to TRBJ2-7; 10 nucleotides agree with TRBD1. The ends lost 3 bases at V and 4 bases at J; junction bases unmatched: 6. Germline V gives CDR1 SGHTA, CDR2 FQGNSA. This CDR3 comprises 15 residues. The CDR3: CASSFTGQGQYEQYF. CDR3 DNA: TGTGCCAGCAGCTTCACGGGACAGGGGCAGTACGAGCAGTACTTC.

The chain combines TRBV28 with TRBJ1-5, with no clear D. CDR1 MDHEN and CDR2 SYDVKM come from the germline V gene. Between the trimmed V and J ends, which lost 6 bases and 7 bases, there was a span of 19 bases. The length of the CDR3 is 15 residues. Here the CDR3 reads CASSLSRSIAQPQHF. CDR3 in DNA: TGTGCCAGCAGCCTCTCGAGGTCGATTGCCCAGCCCCAGCATTTT.

The chain has TRBV20-1 and TRBJ2-5, with no clear D. The DNA matches TRBJ2-7 better at its end, which makes the J call doubtful. CDR1 is DFQATT and CDR2 is SNEGSKA in the germline V gene (reference sequence). This CDR3 contains 11 residues. DNA of the CDR3: TGCAGTGCTAGGATTAACTACGAGCAGTACTTC. The encoded protein is CSARINYEQYF.

The chain employs TRBV19 and TRBJ2-2; D tentatively fits TRBD1 or TRBD2 (5 bases each). The germline V gene encodes CDR1 LNHDA and CDR2 SQIVND (reference sequence). Trimming cost V 5 bases and J 1 base, with 11 bases left between them. The CDR3 spans 15 residues. The CDR3 nucleotides read TGTGCCAGTAGTCCCTCGAGGGGGAACACCGGGGAGCTGTTTTTT. Its translation: CASSPSRGNTGELFF.

J is TRBJ1-1 and V is TRBV21-1. TRBV21-1 constitutes a pseudogene. This CDR3 is 14 amino acids long. The CDR3 reads CASSKVGGQARAFF. The DNA of the CDR3 is TGTGCCAGCAGCAAAGTGGGGGGCCAGGCCAGGGCTTTCTTT.

This sequence joins TRBV9 and TRBJ1-1, with D perhaps TRBD1 (6 bases). Trimming removed 7 bases from V and 0 bases from J, with 16 bases in between. The CDR3 is made up of 15 amino acids. The germline V gene encodes CDR1 SGDLS and CDR2 YYNGEE. The CDR3 here is CASGGRGTLNTEAFF. In DNA form, the CDR3 reads TGTGCCAGCGGGGGAAGGGGGACATTGAACACTGAAGCTTTCTTT.

The CDR3: CASSPRRAVTPDTQYF. CDR3 sequence (DNA): TGTGCCAGCTCACCGCGGCGGGCCGTCACCCCAGATACGCAGTATTTT. The chain joins TRBV18 to TRBJ2-3; D is possibly TRBD2 (5 bases). Germline V lookup: CDR1 KGHSH, CDR2 LQKENI. V was shortened by 3 bases and J by 4 bases, with 17 bases between the two germline ends. The CDR3 sequence is 16 residues long. Complete variable domain (other parts from reference TRBV18 and TRBJ2-3): NAGVMQNPRHLVRRRGQEARLRCSPMKGHSHVYWYRQLPEEGLKFMVYLQKENIIDESGMPKERFSAEFPKEGPSILRIQQVVRGDSAAYFCASSPRRAVTPDTQYFGPGTRLTVL.

V gene TRBV18 combines with J gene TRBJ2-6; D is ambiguous. Germline V gene data show CDR1 as KGHSH and CDR2 as LQKENI. The V end lost 2 bases, the J end lost 3 bases, and 8 bases lay between the germline ends. The CDR3 length is 15 residues. The CDR3 DNA follows: TGTGCCAGCTCACCAGACCGAAGTGGGGCCAACGTCCTGACTTTC. Its protein product is CASSPDRSGANVLTF.

V gene TRBV2 combines with J gene TRBJ2-1; 12 nucleotides line up with TRBD2. Germline V CDR1 and CDR2: SNHLY, FYNNEI. This CDR3 has 16 amino acids. After removal of 6 bases from V and 4 bases from J, the junction contained 7 bases not matched to a gene. The CDR3 here is CASRPLAGGRYNEQFF. As DNA, the CDR3 is TGTGCCAGCAGACCACTAGCGGGAGGACGTTACAATGAGCAGTTCTTC.

The rearrangement joins TRBV7-2 to TRBJ2-5, with TRBD2 matching 7 bases. The CDR3 is 14 residues long. CDR1 is SGHTA, CDR2 FQGNSA, per germline. With V trimmed by 4 bases and J by 5 bases, 7 bases remained unmatched. CDR3 loop: CASSSWGGTETQYF. The CDR3 nucleotides are TGTGCCAGCAGCTCTTGGGGAGGGACCGAGACCCAGTACTTC.